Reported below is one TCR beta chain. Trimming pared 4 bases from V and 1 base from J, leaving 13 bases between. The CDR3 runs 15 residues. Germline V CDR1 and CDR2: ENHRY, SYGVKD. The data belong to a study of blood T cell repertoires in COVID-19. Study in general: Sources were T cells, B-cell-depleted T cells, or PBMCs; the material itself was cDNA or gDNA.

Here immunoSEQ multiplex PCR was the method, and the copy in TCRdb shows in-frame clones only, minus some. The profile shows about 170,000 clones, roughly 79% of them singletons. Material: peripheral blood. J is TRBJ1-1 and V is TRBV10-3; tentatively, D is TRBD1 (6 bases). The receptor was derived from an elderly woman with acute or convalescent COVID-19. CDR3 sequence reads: CAISGVGTKNTEAFF. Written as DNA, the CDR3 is TGTGCCATCAGTGGAGTGGGGACAAAGAACACTGAAGCTTTCTTT.